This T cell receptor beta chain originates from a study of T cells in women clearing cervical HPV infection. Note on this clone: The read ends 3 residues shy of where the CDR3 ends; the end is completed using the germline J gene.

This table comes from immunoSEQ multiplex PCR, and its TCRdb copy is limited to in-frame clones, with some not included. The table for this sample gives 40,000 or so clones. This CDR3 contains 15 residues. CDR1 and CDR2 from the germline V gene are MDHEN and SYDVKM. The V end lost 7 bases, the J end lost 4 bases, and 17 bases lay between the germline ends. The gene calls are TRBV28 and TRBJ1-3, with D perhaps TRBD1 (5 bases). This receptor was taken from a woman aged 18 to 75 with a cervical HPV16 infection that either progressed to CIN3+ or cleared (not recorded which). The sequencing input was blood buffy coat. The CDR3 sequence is CASIGGWGSGNTIYF. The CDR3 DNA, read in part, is TGTGCCAGCATTGGAGGCTGGGGCTCAGGAAACACC. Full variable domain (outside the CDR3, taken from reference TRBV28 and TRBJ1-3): DVKVTQSSRYLVKRTGEKVFLECVQDMDHENMFWYRQDPGLGLRLIYFSYDVKMKEKGDIPEGYSVSREKKERFSLILESASTNQTSMYLCASIGGWGSGNTIYFGEGSWLTVV.